Below are 24 T cell receptor beta chains sequenced from a single sample in a study of CD8+ T cells in alopecia areata. Extraction of RNA preceded its reverse transcription into cDNA, which served as the sequencing template. Sequencing was performed with immunoSEQ multiplex PCR; in TCRdb, only in-frame clones are kept and a portion is missing. Here the sample spans fewer than 150,000 clones, around 50% being singletons. Here the sequenced sample was CD4+ T cells sorted from blood, taken at week 0. The source is a human donor with alopecia areata.

The chain recombines TRBV5-1 with TRBJ1-1; no clear D. This CDR3 spans 16 amino acids. With 3 bases removed from V and 0 bases from J, the gap between germline ends came to 15 bases. Germline lookup yields CDR1 SGHRS and CDR2 YFSETQ. The CDR3 nucleotides are TGCGCCAGCAGCTCCGGGATAGACCGGATGAACACTGAAGCTTTCTTT. This codes for CASSSGIDRMNTEAFF.

This clone was counted a few times. The J gene is TRBJ1-3, the V gene TRBV6-6; TRBD1 matches 9 bases. V was pared by 7 bases and J by 5 bases, with 3 bases of the junction left unmatched. CDR1 and CDR2 from the germline V gene are MNHNY and SVGAGI (reference sequence). CDR3 length: 13 amino acids. CDR3 sequence reads: CASTGQGRNTIYF. CDR3 DNA sequence: TGTGCCAGCACCGGACAGGGGCGAAACACCATATATTTT.

The chain carries TRBV5-1 and TRBJ1-1, with 7 bases matching TRBD1. The CDR3 has 13 amino acids. Germline V gene sequence: CDR1 SGHRS, CDR2 YFSETQ. V lost 4 bases to trimming and J lost 11 bases; unmatched junction nucleotides: 11. The CDR3 spells CASSPISGTEAFF. The CDR3 DNA is TGCGCCAGCAGCCCAATTTCCGGGACAGAGGCTTTCTTT. The full variable domain, with the rest looked up from reference TRBV5-1 and TRBJ1-1, is KAGVTQTPRYLIKTRGQQVTLSCSPISGHRSVSWYQQTPGQGLQFLFEYFSETQRNKGNFPGRFSGRQFSNSRSEMNVSTLELGDSALYLCASSPISGTEAFFGQGTRLTVV.

J is TRBJ2-3 and V is TRBV7-2; 9 positions agree with TRBD2. V shed 2 bases, J shed 1 base, and the junction held 4 bases outside the gene matches. The germline CDR1 and CDR2 sequences are SGHTA and FQGNSA. CDR3 size: 16 residues. Written as DNA, the CDR3 is TGTGCCAGCAGCTTACTCCGACTAGCGGGCACAGATACGCAGTATTTT. Protein sequence: CASSLLRLAGTDTQYF.

This clone was observed a handful of times. This chain links TRBV5-6 with TRBJ2-1, with D possibly being TRBD2 (5 bases). Germline CDR1 SGHDT, CDR2 YYEEEE. There are 12 residues in the CDR3. V was pared by 4 bases and J by 6 bases, with 8 bases between. The CDR3 nucleotides read TGTGCCAGCAGCCTCGGGGTCAATGAGCAGTTCTTC. This translates into CASSLGVNEQFF.

The rearrangement joins TRBV30 to TRBJ1-5, with TRBD1 as a possible D gene (5 bases). Germline V gene data show CDR1 as GTSNPN and CDR2 as SVGIG (reference sequence). The CDR3 is 13 residues long. Trimming stripped 5 bases from V and 0 bases from J, with 8 bases between. CDR3 amino acids: CAWAGNSNQPQHF. The CDR3 coding sequence is TGTGCCTGGGCAGGGAATAGCAATCAGCCCCAGCATTTT. The complete variable domain, with remaining parts taken from reference TRBV30 and TRBJ1-5, reads SQTIHQWPATLVQPVGSPLSLECTVEGTSNPNLYWYRQAAGRGLQLLFYSVGIGQISSEVPQNLSASRPQDRQFILSSKKLLLSDSGFYLCAWAGNSNQPQHFGDGTRLSIL.

V usage is TRBV7-7 and J usage is TRBJ2-5; 8 bases match TRBD2. V shed 1 base, J shed 1 base, and the junction held 2 bases outside the gene matches. Germline V gene lookup returns CDR1 SSHAT and CDR2 FNYEAQ (reference sequence). The CDR3 runs 15 residues. CDR3 region: CASSLGGTSQETQYF. DNA of the CDR3: TGTGCCAGCAGCTTAGGTGGGACTAGCCAAGAGACCCAGTACTTC.

In its sample, this clone was seen a few times. The V gene is TRBV6-5, the J gene TRBJ2-5; D is possibly TRBD1 (6 bases). Trimming removed 6 bases at V and 3 bases at J, with 14 bases between. The CDR3 is made up of 14 amino acids. The germline CDR1 and CDR2 sequences are MNHEY and SVGAGI. The CDR3 region is CASRRDILKETQYF. CDR3 nucleotides: TGTGCCAGCAGACGGGACATCCTCAAAGAGACCCAGTACTTC.

CDR3 protein: CASSQGRATEAFF. The DNA for the CDR3 is TGTGCCAGCAGCCAAGGAAGGGCCACTGAAGCTTTCTTT. The chain employs TRBV14 and TRBJ1-1; the D is unclear. V was cut by 1 base and J by 4 bases, with 7 bases left in between. The CDR3 sequence is 13 residues long. Germline V gene lookup returns CDR1 SGHDN and CDR2 FVKESK.

V usage is TRBV28 and J usage is TRBJ2-7; D uncertain. This CDR3 spans 11 amino acids. Per the germline V gene, CDR1 is MDHEN and CDR2 is SYDVKM. Deletions cut 5 bases from V and 4 bases from J, with 6 bases between. CDR3 in DNA: TGTGCCAGCAGTATAGGGTACGAGCAGTACTTC. The encoded protein is CASSIGYEQYF. Supplemented by reference TRBV28 and TRBJ2-7, the full variable domain reads DVKVTQSSRYLVKRTGEKVFLECVQDMDHENMFWYRQDPGLGLRLIYFSYDVKMKEKGDIPEGYSVSREKKERFSLILESASTNQTSMYLCASSIGYEQYFGPGTRLTVT.

The chain uses TRBV18 and TRBJ1-1; possibly TRBD1 for D (6 bases). The V gene's germline CDR1 is KGHSH and CDR2 LQKENI. The V end was cut by 2 bases, the J end by 8 bases, with 9 bases between. The CDR3 is made up of 12 amino acids. The DNA of the CDR3 is TGTGCCAGCTCACCAGTACAGGGAGAAGCTTTCTTT. Residues: CASSPVQGEAFF.

This clone was seen a handful of times. The rearrangement uses TRBV7-2 and TRBJ2-7, with 13 bases aligning to TRBD2. CDR3 size: 17 residues. Per the germline V gene, CDR1 is SGHTA and CDR2 is FQGNSA. V lost 3 bases to trimming and J lost 7 bases; unmatched junction nucleotides: 12. CDR3 residues: CASSLGITTSGRSEQYF. CDR3 nucleotide sequence: TGTGCCAGCAGCTTGGGGATCACGACTAGCGGGAGGAGTGAGCAGTACTTC.

In its sample, this clone was seen a few times. The rearrangement uses TRBV11-2 and TRBJ2-5, with 7 bases matching TRBD2. The CDR3 spans 15 residues. V lost 5 bases, J lost 2 bases, and 8 bases stayed unmatched. Germline CDR1 and CDR2: SGHAT and FQNNGV. CDR3 nucleotides: TGTGCCAGCAGCCCCGTGCGGACTAGTCAAGAGACCCAGTACTTC. It yields the protein CASSPVRTSQETQYF.

This chain links TRBV25-1 with TRBJ2-2, with D unclear. The CDR3 runs 15 residues. Trimming shortened V by 2 bases and J by 3 bases, and 10 bases separated the two germline ends. CDR1 MGHDK and CDR2 SYGVNS come from the germline V gene. This chain's CDR3 is CASSEIRADTGELFF. In nucleotides, the CDR3 is TGTGCCAGCAGTGAAATTAGGGCAGACACCGGGGAGCTGTTTTTT.

The sample holds one count of this clone. V and J are TRBV30 and TRBJ2-2; a possible D gene is TRBD1 (6 bases). Germline V gene sequence: CDR1 GTSNPN, CDR2 SVGIG (reference sequence). This CDR3 spans 14 amino acids. V lost 0 bases, J lost 13 bases, and 18 bases lay in between. The CDR3 protein is CAWSVGQGYKVLFF. As DNA, the CDR3 is TGTGCCTGGAGTGTTGGGCAGGGGTATAAGGTGCTGTTTTTT.

On this clone itself: This specimen includes other DNA sequences encoding the same CDR3. The chain joins TRBV5-1 to TRBJ2-5, with a possible D match to TRBD1 (6 bases). The CDR3 sequence is 14 residues long. The V and J ends lost 4 bases and 0 bases respectively, with 10 bases between them. Germline V gene sequence: CDR1 SGHRS, CDR2 YFSETQ. The CDR3 bases are TGCGCCAGCAGCCCCGGACAGTACCAAGAGACCCAGTACTTC. Its translation is CASSPGQYQETQYF.

In its sample, this clone was seen a few times. The rearrangement links TRBV7-2 to TRBJ2-7; D not resolved. The CDR3 has 13 residues. Trimming cost V 4 bases and J 9 bases, with 16 bases left between them. Germline V lookup: CDR1 SGHTA, CDR2 FQGNSA. The CDR3 spells CASSSHTVVGQYF. The CDR3 region has the DNA TGTGCCAGCAGCTCTCATACAGTAGTAGGGCAGTACTTC. Combining the CDR3 with reference TRBV7-2 and TRBJ2-7 gives the whole variable domain GAGVSQSPSNKVTEKGKDVELRCDPISGHTALYWYRQSLGQGLEFLIYFQGNSAPDKSGLPSDRFSAERTGGSVSTLTIQRTQQEDSAVYLCASSSHTVVGQYFGPGTRLTVT.

This chain uses TRBV7-2 with TRBJ2-5, with D perhaps matching TRBD1 (6 bases). V was clipped by 3 bases and J by 5 bases, with 13 bases between them. Germline V gene lookup returns CDR1 SGHTA and CDR2 FQGNSA. The CDR3 is 14 residues long. The CDR3 reads CASSLNRAMETQYF. The CDR3 bases are TGTGCCAGCAGCTTGAACAGGGCCATGGAGACCCAGTACTTC. Filled out from reference TRBV7-2 and TRBJ2-5, the complete variable domain reads GAGVSQSPSNKVTEKGKDVELRCDPISGHTALYWYRQSLGQGLEFLIYFQGNSAPDKSGLPSDRFSAERTGGSVSTLTIQRTQQEDSAVYLCASSLNRAMETQYFGPGTRLLVL.

This clone was recorded a few times. The gene calls are TRBV6-5 and TRBJ2-3; 7 nucleotides match TRBD1. Germline lookup yields CDR1 MNHEY and CDR2 SVGAGI. V lost 0 bases and J lost 7; bases outside the gene matches: 7. The CDR3 sequence is 15 residues long. The CDR3, as DNA: TGTGCCAGCAGTTACTCAGGGGGCACGGGAAATACGCAGTATTTT. It is translated as CASSYSGGTGNTQYF.

V is TRBV4-3 and J is TRBJ1-6, with a possible D match to TRBD1 (5 bases). V gave up 6 bases and J gave up 1 base, with 10 bases separating them. Germline loops: CDR1 LGHNA, CDR2 YSLEER. This CDR3 has 15 residues. The CDR3 DNA is TGCGCCAGCAGAGACGGGGGATCCTATAATTCACCCCTCCACTTT. Encoded protein: CASRDGGSYNSPLHF.

A few counts support this clone. This sequence joins TRBV4-1 and TRBJ1-5; 7 positions agree with TRBD1. CDR1 is MGHRA, CDR2 YSYEKL, per germline. This CDR3 contains 15 residues. V was pared by 1 base and J by 4 bases, with 4 bases of the junction left unmatched. The CDR3 sequence is CASSQVGQPNQPQHF. CDR3 DNA sequence: TGCGCCAGCAGCCAAGTGGGACAGCCTAATCAGCCCCAGCATTTT.

This clone has only a few counts. The rearrangement links TRBV29-1 to TRBJ1-2, with D uncertain. The germline gives CDR1 SQVTM, CDR2 ANQGSEA. The V gene lost 4 bases and the J gene lost 1 base, with 16 bases spanning the gap. The CDR3 length is 15 residues. In DNA form, the CDR3 reads TGCAGCGTTGGACCCAGCGGACTGGTTAACTATGGCTACACCTTC. Translation: CSVGPSGLVNYGYTF.

This clone has only a few counts. The V gene is TRBV7-3, the J gene TRBJ2-3, with D possibly being TRBD1 or TRBD2 (5 bases each). Trimming shortened V by 5 bases and J by 6 bases, and 15 bases separated the two germline ends. The CDR3 has 14 residues. CDR1 and CDR2 from the germline V gene are SGHTA and FQGTGA. Here the CDR3 DNA reads TGTGCCAGCAGCCTCAGTGGGGACGGGGATACGCAGTATTTT. Protein sequence: CASSLSGDGDTQYF.

This chain links TRBV25-1 with TRBJ2-5; the match to TRBD1 covers 7 bases. Germline V gene data show CDR1 as MGHDK and CDR2 as SYGVNS. There are 15 residues in the CDR3. The ends lost 3 bases at V and 2 bases at J; junction bases unmatched: 6. For the CDR3, the DNA is TGTGCCAGCAGTGAGGACAGACAGGGACAAGAGACCCAGTACTTC. It is translated as CASSEDRQGQETQYF.